The 9 T cell receptor beta chains given below trace back to one sample, sequenced in a study of blood T cells in healthy people across ages. A second about 6 to 12 cycle PCR used barcoded and J-beta primers. Using its own MiXCR run on the 5' RACE reads, TCRdb lists one record per CDR3 protein. The profile shows hundreds of thousands of distinct CDR3 sequences, around 49% of them singletons. Sequencing input: blood. These receptors all come from a woman aged 60-75 years in good health.

The V gene is TRBV7-2, the J gene TRBJ1-1, with D possibly TRBD1 on 6 matching bases. The V gene's germline CDR1 is SGHTA and CDR2 FQGNSA. The CDR3 loop spans 15 amino acids. With 0 bases removed from V and 7 bases from J, the gap between germline ends came to 15 bases. The CDR3 sequence: CASSLAGTQGIEAFF. DNA of the CDR3: TGTGCCAGCAGCTTAGCCGGGACACAGGGCATTGAAGCTTTCTTT.

The chain carries TRBV7-2 and TRBJ2-7; D ambiguous. CDR1 and CDR2 from the germline V gene are SGHTA and FQGNSA. V was clipped by 1 base and J by 0 bases, with 10 bases between them. This CDR3 is 15 amino acids long. The CDR3 DNA is TGTGCCAGCAGCTTAGAGGCGGAAGACTCCTACGAGCAGTACTTC. It encodes CASSLEAEDSYEQYF.

The J gene is TRBJ2-5, the V gene TRBV20-1; D possibly corresponds to TRBD2 (5 bases). The CDR3 runs to 12 residues. Germline V gene data show CDR1 as DFQATT and CDR2 as SNEGSKA (reference sequence). Deletions cut 3 bases from V and 5 bases from J, with 10 bases between. The CDR3 loop is CSARRALETQYF. In DNA form, the CDR3 reads TGCAGTGCTAGGAGGGCCCTGGAGACCCAGTACTTC.

V is TRBV10-3 and J is TRBJ2-5, with D perhaps TRBD1 (6 bases). With 6 bases removed from V and 2 bases from J, the gap between germline ends came to 10 bases. The CDR3 has 13 residues. From germline, CDR1 is ENHRY and CDR2 SYGVKD. The CDR3 DNA reads TGTGCCATCAGGGCCGGACAGCAAGAGACCCAGTACTTC. Residues: CAIRAGQQETQYF.

This clonotype occurred a few times. The chain joins TRBV6-2 or TRBV6-3 to TRBJ2-1, with 16 bases lining up with TRBD2. The V and J ends lost 0 bases and 7 bases, in that order; junction bases with no gene match: 15. There are 21 residues in the CDR3. The germline gives CDR1 MNHEY, CDR2 SVGEGT. The chain's CDR3 is CASSYSRGTSGRGARGNEQFF. Written as DNA, the CDR3 is TGTGCCAGCAGTTACTCGAGAGGGACTAGCGGGAGGGGGGCTCGAGGAAATGAGCAGTTCTTC.

This chain uses TRBV29-1 with TRBJ2-2, with 9 bases matching TRBD2. Germline CDR1 and CDR2: SQVTM and ANQGSEA. V lost 4 bases to trimming and J lost 7 bases; unmatched junction nucleotides: 7. The CDR3 spans 14 residues. Here the CDR3 reads CSVAALAGNGELFF. In DNA form, the CDR3 reads TGCAGCGTTGCGGCACTAGCGGGCAACGGGGAGCTGTTTTTT.

The J gene is TRBJ2-5, the V gene TRBV6-6, with 7 bases aligning to TRBD2. CDR3 length equals 14 residues. Germline V lookup: CDR1 MNHNY, CDR2 SVGAGI (reference sequence). With 6 bases clipped from V and 1 base from J, the junction kept 5 bases outside the gene matches. CDR3 region: CASRTRGGQETQYF. CDR3 bases: TGTGCCAGCAGGACCCGCGGGGGCCAAGAGACCCAGTACTTC.

The CDR3 coding sequence is TGTGCCAGCAGCTTAAACCAGATCGCTGAAGCTTTCTTT. Its translation is CASSLNQIAEAFF. This chain links TRBV7-2 with TRBJ1-1; D unresolved. Germline V gene sequence: CDR1 SGHTA, CDR2 FQGNSA. The CDR3 totals 13 residues. Trimming took off 2 bases at V and 6 bases at J, with 10 bases between the two ends.

This clonotype was recorded a few times. The chain couples TRBV15 to TRBJ2-7; TRBD1 might be the D (5 bases). V was pared by 5 bases and J by 0 bases, with 11 bases between. CDR1 LNHNV and CDR2 YYDKDF come from the germline V gene (reference sequence). This CDR3 has 14 amino acids. This chain's CDR3 is CATSLRTSSYEQYF. In DNA, the CDR3 is TGTGCCACCAGCCTCCGGACAAGCTCCTACGAGCAGTACTTC.